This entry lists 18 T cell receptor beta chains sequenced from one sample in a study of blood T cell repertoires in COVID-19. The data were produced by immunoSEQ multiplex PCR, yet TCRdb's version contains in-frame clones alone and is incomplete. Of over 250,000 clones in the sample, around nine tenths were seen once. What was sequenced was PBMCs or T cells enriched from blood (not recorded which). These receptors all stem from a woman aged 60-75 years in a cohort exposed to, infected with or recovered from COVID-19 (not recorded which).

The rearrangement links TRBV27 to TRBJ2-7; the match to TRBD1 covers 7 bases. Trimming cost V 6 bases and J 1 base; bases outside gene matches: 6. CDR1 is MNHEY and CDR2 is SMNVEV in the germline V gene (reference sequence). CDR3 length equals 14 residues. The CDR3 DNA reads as TGTGCCAGCAGCCGTGGACAGGAATCCTACGAGCAGTACTTC. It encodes CASSRGQESYEQYF.

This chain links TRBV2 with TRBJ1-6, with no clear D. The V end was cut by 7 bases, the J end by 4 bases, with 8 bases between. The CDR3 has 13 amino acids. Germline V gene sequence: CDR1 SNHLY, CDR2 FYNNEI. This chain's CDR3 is CASKGGYNSPLHF. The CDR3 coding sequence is TGTGCCAGCAAGGGAGGATATAATTCACCCCTCCACTTT.

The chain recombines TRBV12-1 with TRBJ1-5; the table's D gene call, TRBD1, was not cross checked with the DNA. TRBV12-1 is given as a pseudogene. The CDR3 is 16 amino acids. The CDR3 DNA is TGTGCCAGCAGCTTTAAGGTTAAGACAGGGGATCAGCCCCAGCATTTT. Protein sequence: CASSFKVKTGDQPQHF.

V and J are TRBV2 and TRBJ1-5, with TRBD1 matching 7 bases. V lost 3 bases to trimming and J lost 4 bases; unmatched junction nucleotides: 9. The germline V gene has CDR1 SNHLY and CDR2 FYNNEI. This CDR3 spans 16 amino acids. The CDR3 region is CASSDYRGYGNQPQHF. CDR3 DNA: TGTGCCAGCAGTGACTACAGGGGCTACGGGAATCAGCCCCAGCATTTT.

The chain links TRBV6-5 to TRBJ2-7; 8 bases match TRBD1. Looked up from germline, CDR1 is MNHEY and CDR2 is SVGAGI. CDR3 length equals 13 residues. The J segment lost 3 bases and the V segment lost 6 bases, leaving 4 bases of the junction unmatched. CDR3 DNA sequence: TGTGCCAGCAGACGTGACAGGGGCTACGAGCAGTACTTC. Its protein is CASRRDRGYEQYF.

The CDR3 coding sequence is TGTGCCAGCAGCCTACGTGCGGGACTGGGGTACAATGAGCAGTTCTTC. Its translation is CASSLRAGLGYNEQFF. The chain is built from TRBV7-3 and TRBJ2-1, with D possibly being TRBD2 (6 bases). CDR1 SGHTA and CDR2 FQGTGA come from the germline V gene. The CDR3 totals 16 residues. V gave up 5 bases and J gave up 4 bases, with 18 bases separating them.

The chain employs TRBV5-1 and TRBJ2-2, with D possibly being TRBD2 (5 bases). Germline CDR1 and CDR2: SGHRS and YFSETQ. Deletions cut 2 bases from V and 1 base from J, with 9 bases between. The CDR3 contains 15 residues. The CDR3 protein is CASSLFRENTGELFF. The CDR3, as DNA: TGCGCCAGCAGCTTATTCCGGGAGAACACCGGGGAGCTGTTTTTT.

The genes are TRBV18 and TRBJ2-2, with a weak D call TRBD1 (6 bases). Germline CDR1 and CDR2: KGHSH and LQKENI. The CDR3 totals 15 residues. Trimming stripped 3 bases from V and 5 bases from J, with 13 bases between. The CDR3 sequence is CASSPYRVETGELFF. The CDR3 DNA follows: TGTGCCAGCTCACCGTACAGGGTGGAAACCGGGGAGCTGTTTTTT.

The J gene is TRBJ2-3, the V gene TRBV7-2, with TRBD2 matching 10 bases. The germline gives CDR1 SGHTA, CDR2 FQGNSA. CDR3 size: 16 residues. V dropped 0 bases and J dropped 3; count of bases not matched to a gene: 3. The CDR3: CASSLAASGRTDTQYF. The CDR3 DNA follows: TGTGCCAGCAGCTTAGCGGCTAGCGGGAGAACAGATACGCAGTATTTT.

The CDR3 DNA reads as TGTGCCAGCAGTTACTACCGGAGGTCCTACGAGCAGTACTTC. Translated, it gives CASSYYRRSYEQYF. V and J are TRBV6-5 and TRBJ2-7, with D perhaps TRBD2 (5 bases). CDR1 and CDR2 (germline): MNHEY, SVGAGI. V was trimmed by 1 base and J by 1 base, leaving 8 bases between them. CDR3 length equals 14 residues.

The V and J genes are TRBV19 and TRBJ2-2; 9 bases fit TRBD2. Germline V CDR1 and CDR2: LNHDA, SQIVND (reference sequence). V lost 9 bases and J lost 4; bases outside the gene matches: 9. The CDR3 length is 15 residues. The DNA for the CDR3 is TGTGCCAGCCGTGTCGGGACTAGCACCACCGGGGAGCTGTTTTTT. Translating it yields CASRVGTSTTGELFF.

CDR3 nucleotides: TGCAGCGTTGAAACCCCAGCGGTCTATGGCTACACCTTC. Amino acid sequence: CSVETPAVYGYTF. The J gene is TRBJ1-2, the V gene TRBV29-1; D ambiguous. This CDR3 is built from 13 residues. CDR1 is SQVTM, CDR2 ANQGSEA, per germline. Between the trimmed V and J ends, which lost 2 bases and 4 bases, there was a span of 11 bases.

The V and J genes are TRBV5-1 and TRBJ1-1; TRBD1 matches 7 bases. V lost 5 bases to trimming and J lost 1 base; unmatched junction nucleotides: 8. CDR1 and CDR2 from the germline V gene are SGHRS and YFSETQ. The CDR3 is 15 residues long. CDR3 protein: CASSHGQAQNTEAFF. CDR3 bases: TGCGCCAGCAGTCATGGACAGGCCCAGAACACTGAAGCTTTCTTT. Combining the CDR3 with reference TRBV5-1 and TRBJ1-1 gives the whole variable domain KAGVTQTPRYLIKTRGQQVTLSCSPISGHRSVSWYQQTPGQGLQFLFEYFSETQRNKGNFPGRFSGRQFSNSRSEMNVSTLELGDSALYLCASSHGQAQNTEAFFGQGTRLTVV.

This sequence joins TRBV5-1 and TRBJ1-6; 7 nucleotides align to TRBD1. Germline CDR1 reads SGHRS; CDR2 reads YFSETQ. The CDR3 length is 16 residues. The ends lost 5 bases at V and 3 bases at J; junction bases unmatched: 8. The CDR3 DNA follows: TGCGCCAGCAGTCCCGGGGCAGGGGGCTATAATTCACCCCTCCACTTT. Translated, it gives CASSPGAGGYNSPLHF.

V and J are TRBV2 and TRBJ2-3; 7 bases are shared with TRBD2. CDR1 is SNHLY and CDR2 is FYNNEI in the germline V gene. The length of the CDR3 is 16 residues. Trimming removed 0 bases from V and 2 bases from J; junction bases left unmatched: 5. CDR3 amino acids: CASSEASGGATDTQYF. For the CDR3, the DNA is TGTGCCAGCAGTGAAGCTTCGGGGGGAGCCACAGATACGCAGTATTTT.

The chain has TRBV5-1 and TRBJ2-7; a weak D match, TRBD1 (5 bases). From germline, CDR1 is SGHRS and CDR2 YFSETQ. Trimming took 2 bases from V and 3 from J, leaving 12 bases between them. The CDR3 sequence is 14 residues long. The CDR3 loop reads CASSLWGRHYEQYF. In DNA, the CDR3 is TGCGCCAGCAGCTTATGGGGCAGACACTACGAGCAGTACTTC.

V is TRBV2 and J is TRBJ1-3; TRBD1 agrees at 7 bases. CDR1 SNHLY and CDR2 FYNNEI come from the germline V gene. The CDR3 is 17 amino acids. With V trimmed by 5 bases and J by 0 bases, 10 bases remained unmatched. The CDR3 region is CASSSQLTGISGNTIYF. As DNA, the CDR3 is TGTGCCAGCAGTTCCCAGTTGACAGGGATCTCTGGAAACACCATATATTTT.

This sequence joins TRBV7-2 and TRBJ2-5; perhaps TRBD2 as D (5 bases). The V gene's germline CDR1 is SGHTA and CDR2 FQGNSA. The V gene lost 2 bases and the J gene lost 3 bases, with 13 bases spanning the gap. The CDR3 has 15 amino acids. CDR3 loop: CASSLSGGPEETQYF. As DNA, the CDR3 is TGTGCCAGCAGCTTATCGGGCGGGCCAGAAGAGACCCAGTACTTC.